This T cell receptor beta chain was documented in a study of blood T cell repertoires in COVID-19. Method: immunoSEQ multiplex PCR; TCRdb's copy keeps in-frame clones and lacks some. Of under 15,000 clones listed, about 88% were seen once; the top ten hold about 29%. The sample was peripheral blood. The sequence derives from a human donor in a cohort sampled during active COVID-19.

The CDR3: CASSPHRAGTGELFF. The CDR3 nucleotides are TGTGCCAGTAGTCCCCACAGGGCCGGAACCGGGGAGCTGTTTTTT. The chain links TRBV19 to TRBJ2-2, with D perhaps matching TRBD1 (6 bases). The CDR3 runs to 15 residues. The V and J ends lost 5 bases and 5 bases respectively, with 15 bases between them. Germline-derived CDR1 and CDR2 are LNHDA and SQIVND (reference sequence).